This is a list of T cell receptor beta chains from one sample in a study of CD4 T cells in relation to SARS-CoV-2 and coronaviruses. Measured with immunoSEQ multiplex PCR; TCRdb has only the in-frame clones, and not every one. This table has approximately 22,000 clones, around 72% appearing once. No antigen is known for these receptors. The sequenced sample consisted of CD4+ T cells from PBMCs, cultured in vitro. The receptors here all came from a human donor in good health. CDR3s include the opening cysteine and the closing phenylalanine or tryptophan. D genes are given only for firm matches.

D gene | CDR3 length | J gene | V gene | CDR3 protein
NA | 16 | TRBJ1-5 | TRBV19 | CASSARTERSNQPQHF
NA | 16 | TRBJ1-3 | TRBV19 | CASSMGLGGPGNTIYF
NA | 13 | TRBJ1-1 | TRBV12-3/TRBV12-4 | CASKRWEDTEAFF
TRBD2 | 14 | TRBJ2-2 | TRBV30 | CARSGGINTGELFF
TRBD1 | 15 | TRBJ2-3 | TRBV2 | CASSVQGSRTDTQYF
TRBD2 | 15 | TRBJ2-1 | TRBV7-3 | CASSLLAGVYNEQFF
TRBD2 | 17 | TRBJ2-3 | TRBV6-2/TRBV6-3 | CASSSTGLAGVTDTQYF
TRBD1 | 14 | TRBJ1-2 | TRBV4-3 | CASSQTGVNYGYTF
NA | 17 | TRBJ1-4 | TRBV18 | CASSPVPLGATNEKLFF
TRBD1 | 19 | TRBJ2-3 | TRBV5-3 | CARSLVQGAAPRPTDTQYF
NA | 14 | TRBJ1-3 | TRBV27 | CASSSWGSGNTIYF
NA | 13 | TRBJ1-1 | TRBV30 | CAWSVLSGTEAFF
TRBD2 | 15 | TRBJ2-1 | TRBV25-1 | CASSEKSGVYNEQFF
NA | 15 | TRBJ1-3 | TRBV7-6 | CASSLEAGAGNTIYF
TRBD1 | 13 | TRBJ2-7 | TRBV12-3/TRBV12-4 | CATGRDSSYEQYF
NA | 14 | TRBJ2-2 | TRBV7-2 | CASSLGRNTGELFF
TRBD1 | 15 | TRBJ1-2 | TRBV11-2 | CASSLGQGASWGYTF
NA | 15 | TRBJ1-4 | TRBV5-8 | CASSLVRATNEKLFF
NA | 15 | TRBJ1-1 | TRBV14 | CASSQGSGLWTEAFF
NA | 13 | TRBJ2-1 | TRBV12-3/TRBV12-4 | CASSLTTRLGQFF
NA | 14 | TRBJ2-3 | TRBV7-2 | CASSRGPGTDTQYF
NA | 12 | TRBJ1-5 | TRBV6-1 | CASSEVAGPQHF
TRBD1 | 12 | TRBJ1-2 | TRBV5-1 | CASSPDRPGYTF
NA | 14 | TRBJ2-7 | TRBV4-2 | CASRHGRRGGEQYF
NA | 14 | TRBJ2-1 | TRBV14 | CASSQASLKNEQFF
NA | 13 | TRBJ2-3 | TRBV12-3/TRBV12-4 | CASSSPPTDTQYF
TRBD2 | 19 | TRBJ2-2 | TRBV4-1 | CASSQGRGTRALNTGELFF
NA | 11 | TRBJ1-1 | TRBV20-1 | CRLGAGTEAFF
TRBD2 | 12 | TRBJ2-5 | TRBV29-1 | CSSRTSGETQYF
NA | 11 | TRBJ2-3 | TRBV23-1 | CASKVTDTQYF
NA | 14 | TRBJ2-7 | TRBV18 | CASSPEEGGYEQYF
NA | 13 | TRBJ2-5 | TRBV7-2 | CASSAEVQETQYF
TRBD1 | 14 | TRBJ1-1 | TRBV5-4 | CASSSTGGDTEAFF
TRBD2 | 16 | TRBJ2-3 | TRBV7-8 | CASSLPQRDVGDTQYF
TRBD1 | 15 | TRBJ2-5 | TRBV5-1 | CASGVLDREEETQYF
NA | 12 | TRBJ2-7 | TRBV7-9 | CASSLDVGEQYF
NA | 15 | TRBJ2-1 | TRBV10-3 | CAIRPTGEVYNEQFF
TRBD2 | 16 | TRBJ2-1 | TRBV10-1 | CASSGTGTSPHNEQFF
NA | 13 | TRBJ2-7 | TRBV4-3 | CASSQDHTYEQYF
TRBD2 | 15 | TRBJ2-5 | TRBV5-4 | CASSSSGILQETQYF
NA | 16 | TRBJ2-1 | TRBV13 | CASSRRDGSSYNEQFF
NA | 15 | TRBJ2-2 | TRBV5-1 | CASSLYVTRTGELFF
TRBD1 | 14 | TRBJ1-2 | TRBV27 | CASSLAGGGNDYTF
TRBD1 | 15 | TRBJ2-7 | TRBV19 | CASSIRAGGTYEQYF
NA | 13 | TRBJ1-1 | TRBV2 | CASRDSRNTEAFF
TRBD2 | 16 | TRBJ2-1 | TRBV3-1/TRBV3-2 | CASSQVLAGGYNEQFF
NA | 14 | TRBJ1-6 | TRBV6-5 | CASSYLGLYSPLHF
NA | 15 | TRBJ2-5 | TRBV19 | CASSIVTGAGETQYF
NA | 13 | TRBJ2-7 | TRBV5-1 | CASSSTDYYEQYF
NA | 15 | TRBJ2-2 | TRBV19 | CASSIEGPNTGELFF
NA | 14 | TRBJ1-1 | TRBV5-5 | CASSLIPENTEAFF